The 15 T cell receptor beta chains listed next were all sequenced from one sample in a study of cytomegalovirus exposure and HLA in healthy donors. The PCR ran on 60 Vbeta and 13 Jbeta primers. Clones were read by immunoSEQ multiplex PCR, and TCRdb kept only the in-frame ones, dropping some. The data show about 160,000 clones, approximately 81% seen once. Sequenced: PBMCs. These receptors were obtained from a man younger than 35 in good health and CMV-seropositive.

CDR3: CASSVGGGGKPFF. The CDR3 DNA reads TGTGCCAGCAGCGTAGGAGGGGGCGGAAAACCTTTCTTT. The chain uses TRBV9 and TRBJ1-1, with 7 bases matching TRBD1. From germline, CDR1 is SGDLS and CDR2 YYNGEE. The CDR3 consists of 13 residues. After removal of 0 bases from V and 12 bases from J, the junction contained 8 bases not matched to a gene.

V and J are TRBV9 and TRBJ2-3, with 8 positions matching TRBD2. J was trimmed by 4 bases and V by 3 bases; bases with no gene match: 1. The CDR3 is 13 amino acids. CDR1 and CDR2 from the germline V gene are SGDLS and YYNGEE. In DNA, the CDR3 is TGTGCCAGCAGCGGGACTAGCCCAGATACGCAGTATTTT. This sequence encodes CASSGTSPDTQYF.

V usage is TRBV5-1 and J usage is TRBJ1-2; 8 bases match TRBD1. The V segment lost 4 bases and the J segment 6 bases; nucleotides outside the gene matches: 8. CDR1 is SGHRS, CDR2 YFSETQ, per germline. The CDR3 is 14 amino acids. CDR3 sequence: CASSPGGQGDGYTF. The CDR3 nucleotides are TGCGCCAGCAGCCCAGGTGGACAGGGAGATGGCTACACCTTC.

This clone has a handful of counts. V gene TRBV18 combines with J gene TRBJ1-4; D remains unclear. CDR1 and CDR2 (germline): KGHSH, LQKENI. CDR3 length: 13 residues. V gave up 6 bases and J gave up 5 bases, with 10 bases separating them. CDR3 in DNA: TGTGCCAGCTCCTTGGCCCAGAATGAAAAACTGTTTTTT. This encodes CASSLAQNEKLFF.

The rearrangement links TRBV7-6 to TRBJ2-7; D is uncertain. Germline V CDR1 and CDR2: SGHVS, FNYEAQ. The CDR3 runs 13 residues. The V end was cut by 2 bases, the J end by 2 bases, with 7 bases between. The CDR3 loop reads CASSLSLAYEQYF. CDR3 bases: TGTGCCAGCAGCTTATCCCTTGCCTACGAGCAGTACTTC.

This chain joins TRBV5-4 and TRBJ2-7, with TRBD1 identical over 9 bases. The CDR3 runs to 14 residues. V shed 4 bases and J 3 bases; nucleotides not matched to a gene: 5. Germline CDR1 is SGHNT and CDR2 is YYREEE (reference sequence). CDR3 coding DNA: TGTGCCAGCAGCCCGGACAGGGGAGGCTACGAGCAGTACTTC. Its translation is CASSPDRGGYEQYF.

J is TRBJ1-6 and V is TRBV30, with 8 nucleotides matching TRBD1. The CDR3 contains 14 residues. V lost 5 bases to trimming and J lost 9 bases; unmatched junction nucleotides: 9. CDR1 is GTSNPN and CDR2 is SVGIG in the germline V gene (reference sequence). Written as DNA, the CDR3 is TGTGCCTGGTCGGAACAGGGGGGAGGTTCACCCCTCCACTTT. Translating gives CAWSEQGGGSPLHF.

The J gene is TRBJ2-3, the V gene TRBV7-3; 7 bases fit TRBD1. Unmatched junction bases numbered 2, after V lost 2 bases and J lost 0 bases. Germline V lookup: CDR1 SGHTA, CDR2 FQGTGA. This CDR3 has 15 residues. As DNA, the CDR3 is TGTGCCAGCAGCTTAGACAGGGCCAGCACAGATACGCAGTATTTT. It translates to CASSLDRASTDTQYF.

The rearrangement uses TRBV7-2 and TRBJ2-3; 12 bases agree with TRBD2. Germline CDR1 is SGHTA and CDR2 is FQGNSA. Losses at the gene ends were 1 base for V and 5 bases for J; bases not matched to a gene: 7. This CDR3 region has 17 residues. The CDR3 here is CASSLGLAGGRGDTQYF. CDR3 sequence (DNA): TGTGCCAGCAGCTTAGGTCTAGCGGGGGGGCGGGGAGATACGCAGTATTTT.

This chain uses TRBV5-1 with TRBJ1-2, with 8 bases lining up with TRBD1. This CDR3 has 13 residues. V lost 3 bases to trimming and J lost 8 bases; unmatched junction nucleotides: 6. Germline lookup yields CDR1 SGHRS and CDR2 YFSETQ. CDR3 sequence: CASSSGQGDGYTF. CDR3 in DNA: TGCGCCAGCAGCTCCGGACAGGGTGACGGCTACACCTTC.

This clone turned up a few times. V gene TRBV4-3 combines with J gene TRBJ2-5; 8 bases map to TRBD2. From germline, CDR1 is LGHNA and CDR2 YSLEER. The junction had 8 bases not matched to a gene; V was cut back by 0 bases and J by 5 bases. This CDR3 region has 16 residues. CDR3 bases: TGCGCCAGCAGCCAAGAAATCGGGGGGGCATCGGAGACCCAGTACTTC. This gives the protein CASSQEIGGASETQYF.

The gene calls are TRBV6-6 and TRBJ2-3, with TRBD2 matching over 7 bases. CDR1 is MNHNY, CDR2 SVGAGI, per germline (reference sequence). The CDR3 has 13 amino acids. J was trimmed by 4 bases and V by 2 bases; bases with no gene match: 0. CDR3: CASSYSGADTQYF. Here the CDR3 DNA reads TGTGCCAGCAGTTACAGCGGGGCAGATACGCAGTATTTT.

V gene TRBV27 combines with J gene TRBJ2-3, with TRBD2 matching over 10 bases. Germline V gene lookup returns CDR1 MNHEY and CDR2 SMNVEV (reference sequence). The CDR3 contains 16 residues. V dropped 5 bases and J dropped 0; count of bases not matched to a gene: 5. CDR3 coding DNA: TGTGCCAGCAGTCGGACTAGCGGAGTTAGCACAGATACGCAGTATTTT. Translating it yields CASSRTSGVSTDTQYF.

This clone was detected only once. The rearrangement links TRBV30 to TRBJ1-1; D gene ambiguous. The V gene lost 0 bases and the J gene lost 6 bases, with 8 bases spanning the gap. The CDR3 covers 12 residues. Germline V lookup: CDR1 GTSNPN, CDR2 SVGIG (reference sequence). For the CDR3, the DNA is TGTGCCTGGAGTGTCAGCGGGGCTGAAGCTTTCTTT. It codes for CAWSVSGAEAFF.

This chain joins TRBV5-4 and TRBJ2-1; TRBD2 might be the D (6 bases). Trimming cost V 0 bases and J 9 bases, with 10 bases left between them. The CDR3 has 13 amino acids. The germline CDR1 and CDR2 sequences are SGHNT and YYREEE (reference sequence). The CDR3: CASSLAGAFEQFF. Here the CDR3 DNA reads TGTGCCAGCAGCTTGGCGGGAGCATTTGAGCAGTTCTTC.